These T cell receptor beta chains were read from a single sample in a study of T cell responses to AZD1222 COVID-19 vaccine. Clones were sequenced by immunoSEQ multiplex PCR, and TCRdb holds only the in-frame ones, with some missing. The sample lists around 140,000 clones; around 90% were seen once. Specimen: peripheral blood, collected 28 days after the second AZD1222 dose. Receptor source: an adult who received the AZD1222 COVID-19 vaccine. The conserved cysteine and the conserved F or W are not part of the CDR3 here. The order of the fields is CDR3 length, V gene, J gene, CDR3 protein.

CDR3 length: 14
V gene: TRBV4-1
J gene: TRBJ1-2
CDR3 protein: ASSQDLKGAMGGYT

CDR3 length: 14
V gene: TRBV5-1
J gene: TRBJ1-6
CDR3 protein: ASSLGQGELFMSLH

CDR3 length: 16
V gene: TRBV11-3
J gene: TRBJ2-7
CDR3 protein: ASSLGGGLAGPFDEQY

CDR3 length: 10
V gene: TRBV4-2
J gene: TRBJ1-2
CDR3 protein: ASSQDGYGYT

CDR3 length: 13
V gene: TRBV30
J gene: TRBJ1-2
CDR3 protein: AWNPMGQSNYGYT

CDR3 length: 12
V gene: TRBV6-2/TRBV6-3
J gene: TRBJ2-5
CDR3 protein: ASSMTSVQETQY

CDR3 length: 13
V gene: TRBV2
J gene: TRBJ1-2
CDR3 protein: ASSEGGVDLYGYT

CDR3 length: 11
V gene: TRBV12-3/TRBV12-4
J gene: TRBJ1-4
CDR3 protein: ASTTGQGGKLF

CDR3 length: 14
V gene: TRBV5-6
J gene: TRBJ2-5
CDR3 protein: ASSLAPAGGRETQY

CDR3 length: 10
V gene: TRBV10-3
J gene: TRBJ2-7
CDR3 protein: AISESDYEQY

CDR3 length: 11
V gene: TRBV29-1
J gene: TRBJ2-5
CDR3 protein: SVETGLWETQY

CDR3 length: 14
V gene: TRBV19
J gene: TRBJ2-1
CDR3 protein: ASSAPGGALRSEQF

CDR3 length: 11
V gene: TRBV3-1/TRBV3-2
J gene: TRBJ1-1
CDR3 protein: ASRRTGGTEAF

CDR3 length: 12
V gene: TRBV10-3
J gene: TRBJ2-1
CDR3 protein: ASQGTSGFNEQF

CDR3 length: 15
V gene: TRBV11-2
J gene: TRBJ1-2
CDR3 protein: ASSLEFGAGGSYGYT

CDR3 length: 13
V gene: TRBV27
J gene: TRBJ2-7
CDR3 protein: ASSSLGGKWYEQY

CDR3 length: 15
V gene: TRBV4-1
J gene: TRBJ2-2
CDR3 protein: ASSQVSGRWDTGELF

CDR3 length: 15
V gene: TRBV18
J gene: TRBJ1-5
CDR3 protein: ASSPSAGGFGNQPQH

CDR3 length: 13
V gene: TRBV9
J gene: TRBJ2-3
CDR3 protein: ASSAASGSTDTQY

CDR3 length: 11
V gene: TRBV30
J gene: TRBJ2-4
CDR3 protein: AWSLSQGNIQY

CDR3 length: 12
V gene: TRBV27
J gene: TRBJ1-6
CDR3 protein: ASSLYRGDSPLH

CDR3 length: 12
V gene: TRBV2
J gene: TRBJ2-3
CDR3 protein: ASRAAGGPSTQY

CDR3 length: 12
V gene: TRBV7-8
J gene: TRBJ1-6
CDR3 protein: ASSSQGADSPLH

CDR3 length: 14
V gene: TRBV24-1
J gene: TRBJ2-7
CDR3 protein: ATSDGTGGHLYEQY

CDR3 length: 14
V gene: TRBV10-1
J gene: TRBJ2-1
CDR3 protein: ASSNLGLAFYNEQF

CDR3 length: 13
V gene: TRBV5-1
J gene: TRBJ2-5
CDR3 protein: ASSLGHRGTVTQY

CDR3 length: 12
V gene: TRBV6-5
J gene: TRBJ2-1
CDR3 protein: ASSYGFSNNEQF

CDR3 length: 12
V gene: TRBV10-3
J gene: TRBJ1-5
CDR3 protein: ATTGGWDNQPQH

CDR3 length: 12
V gene: TRBV7-9
J gene: TRBJ1-3
CDR3 protein: ALRDYLSGNTIY

CDR3 length: 12
V gene: TRBV5-5
J gene: TRBJ2-7
CDR3 protein: ASSPGEPSYEQY

CDR3 length: 11
V gene: TRBV5-1
J gene: TRBJ2-1
CDR3 protein: ASSFRGAGEQF

CDR3 length: 12
V gene: TRBV5-1
J gene: TRBJ2-5
CDR3 protein: ASSLDAGQETQY

CDR3 length: 15
V gene: TRBV19
J gene: TRBJ1-2
CDR3 protein: ASSIQGAQRANYGYT

CDR3 length: 14
V gene: TRBV27
J gene: TRBJ1-3
CDR3 protein: ASSSPGQGSGNTIY

CDR3 length: 14
V gene: TRBV5-1
J gene: TRBJ2-2
CDR3 protein: ASTSLGTGATGELF

CDR3 length: 14
V gene: TRBV7-3
J gene: TRBJ2-1
CDR3 protein: ASSLMLAGHYNEQF

CDR3 length: 14
V gene: TRBV6-5
J gene: TRBJ1-2
CDR3 protein: ASSYQPYPPLGGYT

CDR3 length: 11
V gene: TRBV9
J gene: TRBJ1-5
CDR3 protein: ASSLSGDQPQH

CDR3 length: 11
V gene: TRBV12-3/TRBV12-4
J gene: TRBJ1-5
CDR3 protein: ASTRLFNQPQH

CDR3 length: 18
V gene: TRBV10-3
J gene: TRBJ2-3
CDR3 protein: AISSSGTGNRWESTDTQY

CDR3 length: 12
V gene: TRBV19
J gene: TRBJ1-5
CDR3 protein: ASGEGGGNQPQH

CDR3 length: 12
V gene: TRBV24-1
J gene: TRBJ2-5
CDR3 protein: ATSGGPQLETQY

CDR3 length: 15
V gene: TRBV5-5
J gene: TRBJ2-2
CDR3 protein: ASSLGTANYNTGELF

CDR3 length: 12
V gene: TRBV12-5
J gene: TRBJ2-1
CDR3 protein: ASSGGGPYNEQF

CDR3 length: 14
V gene: TRBV18
J gene: TRBJ2-7
CDR3 protein: ASSAERDLHFYEQY

CDR3 length: 13
V gene: TRBV5-1
J gene: TRBJ2-7
CDR3 protein: ASSSLRGGRYEQY

CDR3 length: 11
V gene: TRBV19
J gene: TRBJ2-5
CDR3 protein: ASSPAWRETQY

CDR3 length: 13
V gene: TRBV7-2
J gene: TRBJ2-3
CDR3 protein: ASSLVVTTPDTQY

CDR3 length: 12
V gene: TRBV19
J gene: TRBJ2-1
CDR3 protein: ASSIETLRNEQF

CDR3 length: 13
V gene: TRBV19
J gene: TRBJ1-4
CDR3 protein: ASTIAAPPNEKLF

CDR3 length: 10
V gene: TRBV9
J gene: TRBJ2-3
CDR3 protein: ASSGVTDTQY

CDR3 length: 12
V gene: TRBV2
J gene: TRBJ2-5
CDR3 protein: ASGLPGEQETQY

CDR3 length: 11
V gene: TRBV25-1
J gene: TRBJ1-2
CDR3 protein: ASSGTGGYGYT

CDR3 length: 14
V gene: TRBV7-9
J gene: TRBJ1-2
CDR3 protein: ASTLLGGTGEGGYT